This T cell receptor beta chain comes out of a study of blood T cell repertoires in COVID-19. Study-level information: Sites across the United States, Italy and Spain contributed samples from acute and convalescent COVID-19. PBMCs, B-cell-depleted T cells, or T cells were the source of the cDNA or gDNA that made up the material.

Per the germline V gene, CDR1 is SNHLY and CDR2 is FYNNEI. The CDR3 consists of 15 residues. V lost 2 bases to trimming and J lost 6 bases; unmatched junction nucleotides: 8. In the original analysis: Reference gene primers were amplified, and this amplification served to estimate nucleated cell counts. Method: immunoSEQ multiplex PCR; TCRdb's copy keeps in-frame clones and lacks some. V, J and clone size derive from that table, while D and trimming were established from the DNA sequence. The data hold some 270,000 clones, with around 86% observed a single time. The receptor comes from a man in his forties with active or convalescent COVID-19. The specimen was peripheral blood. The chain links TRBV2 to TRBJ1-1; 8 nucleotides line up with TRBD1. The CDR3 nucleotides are TGTGCCAGCAGTGAACTGCAGGGGGCGATTCCTGAAGCTTTCTTT. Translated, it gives CASSELQGAIPEAFF.